The table lists the clone carrying this T cell receptor beta chain with a few counts. What it recognizes is unknown. The data stem from a study of response to subunit inactivated influenza vaccine. Regarding the study as a whole: After each seasonal influenza vaccination, few new T cells are recruited, the authors suggested.

The V gene end was trimmed by 3 bases and the J gene end by 0 bases; junction bases not matched to a gene: 3. CDR1 and CDR2 (germline): DFQATT, SNEGSKA (reference sequence). The CDR3 sequence is 14 residues long. Each CDR3 protein is one row after TCRdb ran MiXCR on the RT-PCR reads. The sample yields roughly 290,000 distinct CDR3 sequences, around a fifth seen once. V and J are TRBV20-1 and TRBJ2-3; 7 positions match TRBD2. The source was PBMCs from blood, collected about 19 months after vaccination. The clonotype originates from a man aged 50 to 69 who received an inactivated influenza vaccine. Here the CDR3 reads CSARAGASTDTQYF. CDR3 bases: TGCAGTGCTAGGGCGGGAGCTAGCACAGATACGCAGTATTTT.